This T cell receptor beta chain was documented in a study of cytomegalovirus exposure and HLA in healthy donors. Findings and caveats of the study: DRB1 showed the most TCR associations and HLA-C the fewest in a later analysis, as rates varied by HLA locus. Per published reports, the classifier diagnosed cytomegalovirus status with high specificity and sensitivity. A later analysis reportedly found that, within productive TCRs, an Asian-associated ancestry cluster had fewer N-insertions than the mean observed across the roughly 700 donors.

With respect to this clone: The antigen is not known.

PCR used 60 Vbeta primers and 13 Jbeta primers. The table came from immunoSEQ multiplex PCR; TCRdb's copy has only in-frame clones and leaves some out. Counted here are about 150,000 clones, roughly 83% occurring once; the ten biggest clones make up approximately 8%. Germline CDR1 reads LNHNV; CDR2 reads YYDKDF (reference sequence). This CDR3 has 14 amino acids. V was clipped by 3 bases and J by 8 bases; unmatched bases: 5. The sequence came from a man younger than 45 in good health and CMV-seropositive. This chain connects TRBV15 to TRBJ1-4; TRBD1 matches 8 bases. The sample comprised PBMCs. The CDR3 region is CATSRHGTGEKLFF. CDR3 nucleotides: TGTGCCACCAGCAGGCACGGGACAGGCGAAAAACTGTTTTTT.